This T cell receptor (beta chain) was documented in a study of blood T cell repertoires in COVID-19. The wider study: The origin of the acute and convalescent COVID-19 samples was the United States, Italy and Spain. T cells, B-cell-depleted T cells, or PBMCs supplied cDNA or gDNA.

J gave up 7 bases and V 3 bases, and 11 bases lay outside the gene matches. This CDR3 contains 16 residues. CDR1 is SGDLS and CDR2 is YYNGEE in the germline V gene. Study processing details: Estimation of nucleated cell counts relied on the amplification of reference gene primers. Assay used: immunoSEQ multiplex PCR; TCRdb lists only in-frame clones, some missing. Clone size and the V and J calls come from that table; the DNA yielded D and trimming. The data hold fewer than 450,000 clones, with about 90% observed a single time. The sample consisted of peripheral blood. This TCR came from a woman between 18 and 29 years old who had recovered from COVID-19. The chain joins TRBV9 to TRBJ2-1; TRBD2 agrees at 9 bases. CDR3 residues: CASSAIAGVSRNEQFF. The CDR3 nucleotides are TGTGCCAGCAGCGCAATAGCGGGAGTCAGTAGGAATGAGCAGTTCTTC. Drawing the rest from reference TRBV9 and TRBJ2-1, the complete variable domain is DSGVTQTPKHLITATGQRVTLRCSPRSGDLSVYWYQQSLDQGLQFLIQYYNGEERAKGNILERFSAQQFPDLHSELNLSSLELGDSALYFCASSAIAGVSRNEQFFGPGTRLTVL.